The rows below give T cell receptor beta chains drawn from one sample of a study of T cell responses to AZD1222 COVID-19 vaccine. The repertoire was sequenced with immunoSEQ multiplex PCR; TCRdb's copy has only in-frame clones and lacks some. The data show approximately 120,000 clones, around 87% seen once. The sequencing here drew on peripheral blood, taken on day 0 of AZD1222 vaccination. The receptors originated from an adult in good health. CDR3s include the opening cysteine and the closing phenylalanine or tryptophan. Fields, in order: clone size, D gene, CDR3 length, V gene, J gene, CDR3 protein, CDR3 DNA. D genes are given only for firm matches. Clone sizes are given selectively: once, few, many, or a class where the clone is expanded.

size: NA; D: NA; length: 15; V: TRBV14; J: TRBJ1-3; CDR3: CASSQANRGWSTIYF; DNA: TGTGCCAGCAGCCAAGCCAACCGGGGTTGGAGCACCATATATTTT
size: once; D: NA; length: 13; V: TRBV19; J: TRBJ1-3; CDR3: CASKGEAGNTIYF; DNA: TGTGCCAGTAAAGGCGAGGCTGGAAACACCATATATTTT
size: few; D: NA; length: 15; V: TRBV10-1; J: TRBJ2-1; CDR3: CASSDLALGRDEQFF; DNA: TGCGCCAGCAGTGACCTAGCGCTGGGCAGAGATGAGCAGTTCTTC
size: NA; D: NA; length: 15; V: TRBV18; J: TRBJ1-1; CDR3: CASSPTWETAPEAFF; DNA: TGTGCCAGCTCACCTACGTGGGAGACAGCACCGGAAGCTTTCTTT
size: NA; D: NA; length: 14; V: TRBV20-1; J: TRBJ1-3; CDR3: CSASWEGGGNTIYF; DNA: TGCAGTGCTAGTTGGGAGGGTGGTGGAAACACCATATATTTT
size: NA; D: TRBD1; length: 16; V: TRBV29-1; J: TRBJ2-3; CDR3: CSVDSPRDRGLDTQYF; DNA: TGCAGCGTTGATTCTCCCCGGGACAGGGGGCTGGATACGCAGTATTTT
size: NA; D: NA; length: 16; V: TRBV24-1; J: TRBJ1-3; CDR3: CATSEGRASSGNTIYF; DNA: TGTGCCACCAGTGAGGGAAGGGCGAGCTCTGGAAACACCATATATTTT
size: NA; D: NA; length: 15; V: TRBV19; J: TRBJ2-2; CDR3: CASSPRRDGTGELFF; DNA: TGTGCCAGTAGTCCCCGCAGGGATGGAACCGGGGAGCTGTTTTTT
size: NA; D: NA; length: 9; V: TRBV3-1/TRBV3-2; J: TRBJ2-1; CDR3: CASGDEQFF; DNA: TGTGCCAGCGGCGATGAGCAGTTCTTC
size: NA; D: NA; length: 14; V: TRBV7-2; J: TRBJ2-3; CDR3: CASRPLGGTDTQYF; DNA: TGTGCCAGCCGCCCTTTGGGGGGCACAGATACGCAGTATTTT
size: NA; D: NA; length: 16; V: TRBV7-9; J: TRBJ1-3; CDR3: CASSLASRRSGNTIYF; DNA: TGTGCCAGCAGCTTAGCGTCCAGGCGCTCTGGAAACACCATATATTTT
size: once; D: TRBD2; length: 14; V: TRBV10-2; J: TRBJ2-1; CDR3: CASSARTSANEQFF; DNA: TGCGCCAGCAGTGCCCGGACTAGCGCCAATGAGCAGTTCTTC
size: NA; D: NA; length: 16; V: TRBV21-1; J: TRBJ1-4; CDR3: CASSKVATATNEKLFF; DNA: TGTGCCAGCAGCAAAGTGGCCACCGCAACTAATGAAAAACTGTTTTTT
size: NA; D: NA; length: 15; V: TRBV18; J: TRBJ1-4; CDR3: CASSPREGPNEKLFF; DNA: TGTGCCAGCTCACCAAGGGAGGGTCCCAATGAAAAACTGTTTTTT
size: NA; D: TRBD2; length: 16; V: TRBV7-8; J: TRBJ2-3; CDR3: CASRPLAGGLTDTQYF; DNA: TGTGCCAGCAGACCCCTTGCGGGGGGGCTGACAGATACGCAGTATTTT
size: NA; D: NA; length: 15; V: TRBV6-5; J: TRBJ1-5; CDR3: CASSLDRIGNQPQHF; DNA: TGTGCCAGCAGCCTAGACAGGATTGGGAATCAGCCCCAGCATTTT
size: NA; D: NA; length: 17; V: TRBV5-4; J: TRBJ1-6; CDR3: CASSSDGGGADDSPLHF; DNA: TGTGCCAGCAGCTCGGATGGGGGTGGGGCAGACGATTCACCCCTCCACTTT
size: once; D: NA; length: 12; V: TRBV12-3/TRBV12-4; J: TRBJ1-3; CDR3: CASSFSGNTIYF; DNA: TGTGCCAGCAGTTTCAGTGGAAACACCATATATTTT
size: NA; D: NA; length: 15; V: TRBV7-8; J: TRBJ1-3; CDR3: CASSSRGGSGNTIYF; DNA: TGTGCCAGCAGCTCTCGTGGGGGCTCTGGAAACACCATATATTTT
size: NA; D: NA; length: 15; V: TRBV6-1; J: TRBJ1-1; CDR3: CASSEYRPQAAEAFF; DNA: TGTGCCAGCAGTGAATATAGGCCCCAAGCGGCTGAAGCTTTCTTT
size: NA; D: NA; length: 16; V: TRBV4-3; J: TRBJ2-7; CDR3: CASSQGSGRGGYEQYF; DNA: TGCGCCAGCAGCCAAGGTTCAGGCAGGGGAGGTTACGAGCAGTACTTC
size: once; D: NA; length: 14; V: TRBV3-1/TRBV3-2; J: TRBJ1-2; CDR3: CASSQRRVGYGYTF; DNA: TGTGCCAGCAGCCAAAGGAGGGTCGGCTATGGCTACACCTTC
size: NA; D: NA; length: 14; V: TRBV6-2/TRBV6-3; J: TRBJ1-4; CDR3: CASSAPRGDEKLFF; DNA: TGTGCCAGCAGCGCACCCAGAGGAGACGAAAAACTGTTTTTT
size: NA; D: NA; length: 16; V: TRBV21-1; J: TRBJ1-2; CDR3: CASSGHPGQPLLFYTF; DNA: TGTGCCAGCAGCGGTCACCCAGGACAGCCCTTGCTCTTCTACACCTTC
size: once; D: NA; length: 15; V: TRBV7-8; J: TRBJ1-4; CDR3: CASSLARLPGEKLFF; DNA: TGTGCCAGCAGCTTAGCGCGTTTGCCCGGGGAAAAACTGTTTTTT
size: NA; D: NA; length: 13; V: TRBV4-3; J: TRBJ2-1; CDR3: CASSQVRLSEQFF; DNA: TGCGCCAGCAGCCAAGTACGGTTAAGTGAGCAGTTCTTC
size: NA; D: NA; length: 11; V: TRBV19; J: TRBJ2-7; CDR3: CATRRGVEQYF; DNA: TGTGCCACTAGGCGAGGGGTCGAGCAGTACTTC
size: few; D: NA; length: 13; V: TRBV6-2/TRBV6-3; J: TRBJ2-7; CDR3: CASSPGPTYEQYF; DNA: TGTGCCAGCAGCCCAGGACCAACCTACGAGCAGTACTTC
size: NA; D: NA; length: 13; V: TRBV16; J: TRBJ1-2; CDR3: CASSQGTSYGYTF; DNA: TGTGCCAGCAGCCAGGGGACTAGCTATGGCTACACCTTC
size: NA; D: NA; length: 14; V: TRBV6-6; J: TRBJ1-5; CDR3: CASSYTGADQPQHF; DNA: TGTGCCAGCAGTTACACGGGGGCGGATCAGCCCCAGCATTTT
size: NA; D: TRBD1; length: 15; V: TRBV29-1; J: TRBJ2-4; CDR3: CSVAAGTGGGNIQYF; DNA: TGCAGCGTCGCGGCCGGGACAGGGGGTGGAAACATTCAGTACTTC
size: NA; D: NA; length: 17; V: TRBV4-2; J: TRBJ1-1; CDR3: CASSRLPGVAMSTEAFF; DNA: TGTGCCAGCAGCCGTCTTCCCGGGGTCGCGATGAGCACTGAAGCTTTCTTT
size: NA; D: NA; length: 17; V: TRBV5-1; J: TRBJ2-1; CDR3: CASSLVAGQAVYNEQFF; DNA: TGCGCCAGCAGCTTGGTTGCCGGGCAGGCCGTCTACAATGAGCAGTTCTTC
size: few; D: NA; length: 12; V: TRBV7-2; J: TRBJ1-1; CDR3: CASSSRITEAFF; DNA: TGTGCCAGCAGCTCACGAATCACTGAAGCTTTCTTT
size: NA; D: NA; length: 14; V: TRBV9; J: TRBJ2-1; CDR3: CASSVGQGYNEQFF; DNA: TGTGCCAGCAGCGTGGGGCAGGGGTACAATGAGCAGTTCTTC
size: NA; D: NA; length: 13; V: TRBV4-3; J: TRBJ1-6; CDR3: CASSQDENSPLHF; DNA: TGCGCCAGCAGCCAAGATGAGAATTCACCCCTCCACTTT
size: NA; D: NA; length: 18; V: TRBV4-1; J: TRBJ2-7; CDR3: CASSQRGPPTDSSYEQYF; DNA: TGCGCCAGCAGCCAAAGAGGTCCCCCGACAGATAGCTCCTACGAGCAGTACTTC
size: NA; D: NA; length: 15; V: TRBV27; J: TRBJ2-2; CDR3: CASSLFPGATGELFF; DNA: TGTGCCAGCAGTTTATTTCCCGGTGCAACGGGGGAGCTGTTTTTT
size: NA; D: TRBD2; length: 15; V: TRBV7-2; J: TRBJ2-4; CDR3: CASSLKAGAHYIQYF; DNA: TGTGCCAGCAGCTTAAAAGCGGGGGCCCACTACATTCAGTACTTC
size: NA; D: NA; length: 15; V: TRBV6-2/TRBV6-3; J: TRBJ2-1; CDR3: CASSYSLGPTHEQFF; DNA: TGTGCCAGCAGTTACTCGCTAGGGCCCACCCATGAGCAGTTCTTC
size: few; D: NA; length: 17; V: TRBV7-8; J: TRBJ1-3; CDR3: CASSFGAGSNSGNTIYF; DNA: TGTGCCAGCAGCTTTGGAGCAGGATCAAACTCTGGAAACACCATATATTTT
size: NA; D: NA; length: 15; V: TRBV10-2; J: TRBJ1-2; CDR3: CASSELGPTVYGYTF; DNA: TGCGCCAGCAGTGAGTTGGGCCCTACGGTCTATGGCTACACCTTC
size: NA; D: TRBD1; length: 16; V: TRBV27; J: TRBJ1-2; CDR3: CASSRYRGASNYGYTF; DNA: TGTGCCAGCAGTCGGTACAGGGGGGCATCTAACTATGGCTACACCTTC
size: NA; D: TRBD1; length: 14; V: TRBV5-6; J: TRBJ1-6; CDR3: CASSGTGGNSPLHF; DNA: TGTGCCAGCAGCGGGACAGGGGGTAATTCACCCCTCCACTTT
size: NA; D: TRBD1; length: 14; V: TRBV6-5; J: TRBJ1-2; CDR3: CASRDRGLDYGYTF; DNA: TGTGCCAGCAGGGACAGGGGGCTAGACTATGGCTACACCTTC
size: once; D: NA; length: 15; V: TRBV4-2; J: TRBJ2-5; CDR3: CASSQDQGRIGTQYF; DNA: TGTGCCAGCAGCCAAGATCAAGGTAGAATCGGGACCCAGTACTTC
size: NA; D: NA; length: 11; V: TRBV6-2/TRBV6-3; J: TRBJ1-2; CDR3: CASSDAYGYTF; DNA: TGTGCCAGCAGCGACGCTTATGGCTACACCTTC
size: NA; D: TRBD1; length: 15; V: TRBV28; J: TRBJ1-3; CDR3: CASRNRGGSGNTIYF; DNA: TGTGCCAGCAGAAACAGGGGAGGCTCTGGAAACACCATATATTTT
size: NA; D: NA; length: 14; V: TRBV28; J: TRBJ1-4; CDR3: CASSSGPEWEKLFF; DNA: TGTGCCAGCAGTTCCGGACCGGAATGGGAAAAACTGTTTTTT
size: NA; D: NA; length: 15; V: TRBV20-1; J: TRBJ2-2; CDR3: CSASWGAGNTGELFF; DNA: TGCAGTGCTAGTTGGGGGGCCGGGAACACCGGGGAGCTGTTTTTT
size: once; D: TRBD1; length: 15; V: TRBV29-1; J: TRBJ1-2; CDR3: CSVDPRGQGVHGYTF; DNA: TGCAGCGTTGATCCGCGGGGACAGGGAGTCCATGGCTACACCTTC
size: once; D: NA; length: 13; V: TRBV6-2/TRBV6-3; J: TRBJ2-2; CDR3: CASSLVFTGELFF; DNA: TGTGCCAGCAGCCTCGTTTTCACCGGGGAGCTGTTTTTT
size: NA; D: NA; length: 11; V: TRBV2; J: TRBJ2-1; CDR3: CASSQGGEQFF; DNA: TGTGCCAGCAGTCAGGGGGGTGAGCAGTTCTTC
size: NA; D: NA; length: 15; V: TRBV28; J: TRBJ1-6; CDR3: CASIERGAGNSPLHF; DNA: TGTGCCAGCATCGAGAGGGGAGCGGGTAATTCACCCCTCCACTTT
size: NA; D: NA; length: 9; V: TRBV4-3; J: TRBJ1-2; CDR3: CASSRGYTF; DNA: TGCGCCAGCAGCCGGGGCTACACCTTC
size: NA; D: NA; length: 16; V: TRBV6-4; J: TRBJ1-2; CDR3: CASSDLPGQAIYGYTF; DNA: TGTGCCAGCAGTGACCTTCCGGGACAAGCTATCTATGGCTACACCTTC
size: NA; D: NA; length: 15; V: TRBV28; J: TRBJ1-3; CDR3: CASRRQSYSGNTIYF; DNA: TGTGCCAGCAGAAGACAGTCTTACTCTGGAAACACCATATATTTT
size: once; D: NA; length: 15; V: TRBV7-8; J: TRBJ1-2; CDR3: CASSLFGGLDYGYTF; DNA: TGTGCCAGCAGCTTATTCGGCGGATTGGACTATGGCTACACCTTC